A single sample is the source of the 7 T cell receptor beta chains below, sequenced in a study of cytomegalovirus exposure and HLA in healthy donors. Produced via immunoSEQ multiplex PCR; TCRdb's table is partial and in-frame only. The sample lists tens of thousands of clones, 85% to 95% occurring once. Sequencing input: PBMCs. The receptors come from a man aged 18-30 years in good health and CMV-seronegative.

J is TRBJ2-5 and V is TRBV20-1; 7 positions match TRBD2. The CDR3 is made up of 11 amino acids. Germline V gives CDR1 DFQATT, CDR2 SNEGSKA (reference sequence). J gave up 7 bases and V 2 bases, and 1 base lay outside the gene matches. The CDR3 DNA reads TGCAGTGCTAGATGGGGGGGGACCCAGTACTTC. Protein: CSARWGGTQYF.

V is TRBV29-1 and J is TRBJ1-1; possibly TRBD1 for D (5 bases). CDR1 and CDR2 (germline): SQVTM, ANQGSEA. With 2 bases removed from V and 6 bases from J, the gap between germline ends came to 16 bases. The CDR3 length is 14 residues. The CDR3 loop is CSVESRRGYAEAFF. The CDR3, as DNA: TGCAGCGTTGAATCAAGAAGGGGTTACGCTGAAGCTTTCTTT. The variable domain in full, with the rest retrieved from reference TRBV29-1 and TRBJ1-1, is SAVISQKPSRDICQRGTSLTIQCQVDSQVTMMFWYRQQPGQSLTLIATANQGSEATYESGFVIDKFPISRPNLTFSTLTVSNMSPEDSSIYLCSVESRRGYAEAFFGQGTRLTVV.

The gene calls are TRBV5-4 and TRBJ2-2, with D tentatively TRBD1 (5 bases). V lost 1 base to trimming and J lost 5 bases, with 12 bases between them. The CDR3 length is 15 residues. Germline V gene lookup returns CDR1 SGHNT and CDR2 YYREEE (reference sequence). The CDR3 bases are TGTGCCAGCAGCTTGTCAGGGTTTGAGACCGGGGAGCTGTTTTTT. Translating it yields CASSLSGFETGELFF.

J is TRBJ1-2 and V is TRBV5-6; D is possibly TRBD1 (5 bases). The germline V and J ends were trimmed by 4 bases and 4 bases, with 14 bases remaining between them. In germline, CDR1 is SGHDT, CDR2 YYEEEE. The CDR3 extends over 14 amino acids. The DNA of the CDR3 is TGTGCCAGCAGCACGGGACTCTACCTCTATGGCTACACCTTC. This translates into CASSTGLYLYGYTF.

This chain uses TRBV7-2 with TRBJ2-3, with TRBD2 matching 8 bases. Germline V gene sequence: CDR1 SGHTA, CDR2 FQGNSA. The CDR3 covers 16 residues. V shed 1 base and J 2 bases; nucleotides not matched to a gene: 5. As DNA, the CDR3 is TGTGCCAGCAGCTTAGGTTCCGGGAGGGTCACAGATACGCAGTATTTT. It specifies CASSLGSGRVTDTQYF.

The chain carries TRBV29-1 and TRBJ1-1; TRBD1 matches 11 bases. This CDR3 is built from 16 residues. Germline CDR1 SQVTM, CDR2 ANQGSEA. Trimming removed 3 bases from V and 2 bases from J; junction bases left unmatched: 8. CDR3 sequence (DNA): TGCAGCGTTGAGGCCGGGACAGGGGGACTAAACACTGAAGCTTTCTTT. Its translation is CSVEAGTGGLNTEAFF.

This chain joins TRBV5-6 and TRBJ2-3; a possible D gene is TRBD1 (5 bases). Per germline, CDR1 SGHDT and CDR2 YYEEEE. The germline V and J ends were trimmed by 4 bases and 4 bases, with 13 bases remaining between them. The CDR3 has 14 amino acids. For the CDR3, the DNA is TGTGCCAGCAGCCCCAGGGTCATGTCAGATACGCAGTATTTT. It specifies CASSPRVMSDTQYF. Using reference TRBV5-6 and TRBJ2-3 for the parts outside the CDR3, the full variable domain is DAGVTQSPTHLIKTRGQQVTLRCSPKSGHDTVSWYQQALGQGPQFIFQYYEEEERQRGNFPDRFSGHQFPNYSSELNVNALLLGDSALYLCASSPRVMSDTQYFGPGTRLTVL.